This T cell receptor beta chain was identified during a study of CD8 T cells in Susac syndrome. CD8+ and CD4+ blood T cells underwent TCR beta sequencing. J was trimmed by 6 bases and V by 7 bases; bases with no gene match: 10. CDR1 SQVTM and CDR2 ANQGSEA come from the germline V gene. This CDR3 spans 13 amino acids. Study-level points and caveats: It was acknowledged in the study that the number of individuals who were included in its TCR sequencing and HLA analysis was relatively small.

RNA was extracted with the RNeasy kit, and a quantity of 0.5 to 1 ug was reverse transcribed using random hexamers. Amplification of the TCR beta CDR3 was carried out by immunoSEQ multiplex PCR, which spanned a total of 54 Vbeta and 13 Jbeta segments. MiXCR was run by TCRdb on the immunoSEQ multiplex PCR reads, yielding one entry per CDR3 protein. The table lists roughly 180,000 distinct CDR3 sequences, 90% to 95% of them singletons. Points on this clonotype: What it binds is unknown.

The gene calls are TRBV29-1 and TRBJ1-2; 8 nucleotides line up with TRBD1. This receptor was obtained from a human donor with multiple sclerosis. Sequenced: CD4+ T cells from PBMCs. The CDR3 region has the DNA TGCAGCGACACTCAGGGGGCGCGGCATGGCTACACCTTC. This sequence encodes CSDTQGARHGYTF.